This T cell receptor (beta chain) stems from a study of blood T cell repertoires in COVID-19. Study information: The United States, Italy and Spain supplied acute and convalescent COVID-19 samples.

V lost 5 bases and J lost 2, with 13 bases in between. Germline CDR1 is MNHEY and CDR2 is SVGAGI. The CDR3 consists of 15 residues. The authors' processing: Amplified reference gene primers provided the basis for estimating nucleated cell counts. Some clones are missing from TCRdb's copy, which holds only in-frame ones; the method was immunoSEQ multiplex PCR. D and trimming come from the DNA, and the V and J calls and clone size come from that table. The sample yields 90,000 to 110,000 clones, roughly 79% seen once. The TCR originated in a woman between 65 and 79 years old with acute or convalescent COVID-19. Sequencing was performed on peripheral blood. The chain carries TRBV6-5 and TRBJ1-5; TRBD1 might be the D (6 bases). This chain's CDR3 is CASSPGVLGNQPQHF. CDR3 coding DNA: TGTGCCAGCAGTCCAGGGGTCCTTGGCAATCAGCCCCAGCATTTT.